Listed below are T cell receptor beta chains from one sample, sequenced in a study of CD8 T cells in Susac syndrome. One entry per CDR3 protein results from TCRdb running MiXCR on the immunoSEQ multiplex PCR reads. The sample contains under 550,000 distinct CDR3 sequences, about 85% of which appear only once. What was sequenced was CD8+ T cells from PBMCs. These receptors were obtained from a human donor with multiple sclerosis. Both conserved end residues are part of each CDR3. The D gene is left open where the match is weak. Rows give clone size only sometimes, using once, few, many, or a class for an expanded clone.

clone_size d_call j_call v_call cdr3_aa cdr3_nt
- - TRBJ2-7 TRBV4-1 CASSQVAATYEQYF TGCGCCAGCAGCCAAGTGGCCGCCACCTACGAGCAGTACTTC
- - TRBJ2-7 TRBV4-1 CASSQDSGVEQYF TGCGCCAGCAGCCAAGACTCCGGGGTCGAGCAGTACTTC
- - TRBJ2-1 TRBV16 CASSHPRDRFSDEQFF TGTGCCAGCAGCCACCCCCGAGACAGGTTTTCCGATGAGCAGTTCTTC
- - TRBJ2-7 TRBV30 CAWSPDTIQYEQYF TGTGCCTGGAGTCCAGACACAATACAATACGAGCAGTACTTC
- - TRBJ2-1 TRBV19 CASSRAGDPRDEQFF TGTGCCAGTAGTAGGGCAGGCGACCCCAGGGATGAGCAGTTCTTC
- - TRBJ1-1 TRBV27 CASSLRGKGEAAFF TGTGCCAGCAGTTTAAGAGGGAAGGGCGAGGCGGCTTTCTTT
- TRBD2 TRBJ2-1 TRBV3-1 CASSPLAVSFNEQFF TGTGCCAGCAGCCCCCTAGCGGTTTCGTTCAATGAGCAGTTCTTC
- - TRBJ1-2 TRBV7-2 CASSLPRLKQGNYGYTF TGTGCCAGCAGCTTACCTAGACTTAAACAGGGAAACTATGGCTACACCTTC
- - TRBJ2-2 TRBV24-1 CATSELAGANTGELFF TGTGCCACCAGTGAATTGGCAGGGGCGAACACCGGGGAGCTGTTTTTT
- - TRBJ2-7 TRBV20-1 CSARDLERNSYEQYF TGCAGTGCTAGAGATCTGGAACGGAACTCCTACGAGCAGTACTTC
- TRBD1 TRBJ2-7 TRBV29-1 CSVERPGQENYEQYF TGCAGCGTTGAGAGACCGGGACAGGAGAACTACGAGCAGTACTTC
- - TRBJ2-1 TRBV4-1 CASSQGLQENEQFF TGCGCCAGCAGCCAGGGCTTACAGGAAAATGAGCAGTTCTTC
- - TRBJ1-2 TRBV12-3/TRBV12-4 CASSPDGALVYGYTF TGTGCCAGCAGCCCTGACGGAGCTCTGGTCTATGGCTACACCTTC
- - TRBJ2-3 TRBV7-9 CASSSTYTQYF TGTGCCAGCAGCTCTACATATACGCAGTATTTT
- TRBD1 TRBJ2-1 TRBV19 CASSIGGDRYNEQFF TGTGCCAGTAGTATAGGAGGGGACAGATACAATGAGCAGTTCTTC
- TRBD1 TRBJ1-4 TRBV28 CASSWTGANEKLFF TGTGCCAGCAGTTGGACAGGGGCAAATGAAAAACTGTTTTTT
- - TRBJ2-7 TRBV7-2 CASSFSFGAAYEQYF -
- TRBD1 TRBJ1-4 TRBV7-8 CASSRDRVTNEKLFF TGTGCCAGCAGCCGCGACAGGGTCACTAATGAAAAACTGTTTTTT
once - TRBJ2-1 TRBV6-1 CASSESERSSYNEQFF TGTGCCAGCAGTGAATCGGAAAGGAGCTCCTACAATGAGCAGTTCTTC
- - TRBJ2-2 TRBV7-8 CASSLPGVTTGELFF TGTGCCAGCAGCTTACCAGGGGTGACCACCGGGGAGCTGTTTTTT
- - TRBJ2-7 TRBV20-1 CSARRGNYEQYF TGCAGTGCTAGACGCGGAAACTACGAGCAGTACTTC
- - TRBJ2-7 TRBV20-1 CSASRHSASYEQYF TGCAGTGCTAGTCGGCATTCAGCCTCCTACGAGCAGTACTTC
- - TRBJ2-5 TRBV12-3/TRBV12-4 CASSLEQVQETQYF TGTGCCAGCAGTTTAGAACAGGTCCAGGAGACCCAGTACTTC
few - TRBJ1-2 TRBV28 CASSPGAFYGYTF TGTGCCAGCAGTCCGGGGGCGTTTTATGGCTACACCTTC
- TRBD2 TRBJ2-7 TRBV27 CASSRSSGVSYEQYF TGTGCCAGCAGCCGATCTAGCGGGGTATCCTACGAGCAGTACTTC
few TRBD1 TRBJ2-5 TRBV11-2 CASTVTGGGETQYF TGTGCCAGCACCGTGACAGGGGGAGGCGAGACCCAGTACTTC
- - TRBJ1-2 TRBV28 CASSLCTAQLWGYTF TGTGCCAGCAGTTTATGCACAGCGCAGCTTTGGGGCTACACCTTC
- - TRBJ1-1 TRBV6-5 CASSGYQGNTEAFF TGTGCCAGCAGTGGATATCAGGGGAACACTGAAGCTTTCTTT
- TRBD2 TRBJ2-1 TRBV11-2 CASLPSGVLNEQFF TGTGCCAGCCTCCCTAGCGGGGTTCTTAATGAGCAGTTCTTC
- TRBD2 TRBJ2-7 TRBV20-1 CSARVPGLARYEQYF TGCAGTGCTCGAGTTCCGGGACTAGCGAGGTACGAGCAGTACTTC
- - TRBJ2-2 TRBV6-5 CASSSPTGPNTGELFF TGTGCCAGCAGTTCCCCGACAGGCCCCAACACCGGGGAGCTGTTTTTT
- TRBD2 TRBJ2-1 TRBV2 CASKVLAGLSNEQFF TGTGCCAGCAAGGTTTTAGCGGGCTTATCCAATGAGCAGTTCTTC
- - TRBJ1-5 TRBV30 CASRGYGTNQPQHF TGTGCCTCCCGTGGCTACGGGACGAATCAGCCCCAGCATTTT
- - TRBJ1-2 TRBV2 CATRALQESLSDGYTF TGTGCCACTCGAGCACTACAGGAGTCTCTATCGGATGGCTACACCTTC
few TRBD1 TRBJ1-1 TRBV6-1 CATKQGMTTEAFF TGTGCCACCAAACAGGGGATGACGACTGAAGCTTTCTTT
- TRBD1 TRBJ1-2 TRBV25-1 CASSQGARYGYTF TGTGCCAGCAGTCAGGGGGCTCGGTATGGCTACACCTTC
- - TRBJ1-1 TRBV12-3/TRBV12-4 CASSFGPRTGFTEAFF TGTGCCAGCAGTTTTGGTCCTCGTACAGGGTTCACTGAAGCTTTCTTT
- TRBD2 TRBJ2-1 TRBV20-1 CSAVLAGGSNEQLF TGCAGTGCCGTCCTAGCGGGAGGCAGCAATGAGCAGCTCTTC
- - TRBJ2-1 TRBV15 CATSRAGGGGHEQFF TGTGCCACCAGCAGAGCTGGGGGAGGTGGGCATGAGCAGTTCTTC
- TRBD2 TRBJ2-1 TRBV27 CASSSRLAGGGDEQFF TGTGCCAGCAGTTCTAGATTAGCGGGAGGTGGCGATGAGCAGTTCTTC
once TRBD2 TRBJ2-1 TRBV10-1 CASSESRLADYNEQFF TGCGCCAGCAGTGAGTCGCGGCTAGCGGACTACAATGAGCAGTTCTTC
- - TRBJ1-1 TRBV5-4 CASSSREDLTFF TGTGCCAGCAGCTCTCGCGAGGATTTAACTTTCTTT
- - TRBJ1-1 TRBV29-1 CSVQGGAFSSDTEAFF TGCAGCGTCCAAGGGGGGGCGTTTTCATCGGACACTGAAGCTTTCTTT
once - TRBJ2-7 TRBV11-2 CASSLSPGTLSSYELYF TGTGCCAGCAGTCTTAGCCCCGGGACTTTAAGCTCCTACGAGCTGTACTTC
- - TRBJ2-7 TRBV10-3 CAISDPNYLGRAGETSYYEQYF TGTGCCATCAGTGACCCGAACTACCTTGGCCGCGCGGGCGAGACGTCCTACTACGAGCAGTACTTC